These T cell receptor beta chains were read from a single sample in a study of cytomegalovirus exposure and HLA in healthy donors. Profiled with immunoSEQ multiplex PCR; TCRdb holds only in-frame clones, not every one. The table shows about 120,000 clones, with roughly 72% occurring only once. Sequencing input: PBMCs. Receptor source: a woman aged 50 to 65 in good health and CMV-seropositive. Both conserved end residues are part of each CDR3. The order of the fields is clone size, D gene, J gene, V gene, CDR3 DNA, CDR3 protein. The D gene is left open where the match is weak. Clone size, where shown, is once, few, many, or a class for clones that have expanded.

NA | TRBD2 | TRBJ2-1 | TRBV5-1 | TGCGCCAGCAGCTTGGCTAGCGGGAGAGGGTCGAATGAGCAGTTCTTC | CASSLASGRGSNEQFF
NA | TRBD1 | TRBJ2-1 | TRBV4-2 | TGTGCCAGCAGCCAAGCGACAGGGGATCGTGGTGAGCAGTTCTTC | CASSQATGDRGEQFF
NA | TRBD1 | TRBJ1-2 | TRBV30 | TGTGCCTGGAGAAAGGCAGGGGGAAATCCTTCGGGCTACACCTTC | CAWRKAGGNPSGYTF
NA | TRBD1 | TRBJ1-4 | TRBV5-1 | TGCGCCAGCAGCATGGGACAGGGTACGACTAATGAAAAACTGTTTTTT | CASSMGQGTTNEKLFF
NA | NA | TRBJ2-5 | TRBV29-1 | TGCAGCGTTGGGCTAGCGAGTTTTACAGAGACCCAGTACTTC | CSVGLASFTETQYF
NA | NA | TRBJ2-1 | TRBV5-1 | TGCGCCAGCAGCTTGGGACAGCTCAATGAGCAGTTCTTC | CASSLGQLNEQFF
few | TRBD1 | TRBJ2-2 | TRBV7-6 | TGTGCCAGCAGCGCCAGACAGGGGGACCACACCGGGGAGCTGTTTTTT | CASSARQGDHTGELFF
NA | TRBD2 | TRBJ2-5 | TRBV5-6 | TGTGCCAGCAGCTTTATCTCTAGCGGAAAGAAAGAGACCCAGTACTTC | CASSFISSGKKETQYF
NA | TRBD1 | TRBJ1-6 | TRBV7-2 | TGTGCCAGCAGCTCCGCCGGGACAGGGGCCTCACCCCTCCACTTT | CASSSAGTGASPLHF
NA | NA | TRBJ1-5 | TRBV15 | TGTGCCACCAGCAGAGATTTACAGCCCCAGCATTTT | CATSRDLQPQHF
NA | NA | TRBJ1-1 | TRBV2 | TGTGCCAGCAGTGAAAGGGCGTCGGGGGGCGCTTGGGACACTGAAGCTTTCTTT | CASSERASGGAWDTEAFF